The source of this TCR beta chain is a study of T cell responses to AZD1222 COVID-19 vaccine. TCRdb's copy holds only in-frame clones and misses some; the assay was immunoSEQ multiplex PCR. This table has 100,000 to 120,000 clones, approximately 90% appearing once. The V gene's germline CDR1 is SEHNR and CDR2 FQNEAQ (reference sequence). This CDR3 is built from 13 residues. Deletions cut 5 bases from V and 8 bases from J, with 12 bases between. Overall study results and limits: Repertoires were collected only later (after the peak T cell response had occurred). After two AZD1222 doses, spike-specific TCR breadth and depth rose versus day 0. Clonal diversity was possibly underestimated, and white British individuals and females predominated among donors. Within unmutated variant regions lay the reported targets of nearly half of spike-specific TCRs.

About this clone itself: Its cognate antigen is unknown.

This sample comprised peripheral blood, obtained on day 0 of MenACWY control vaccination. The sequence came from an adult in good health. This sequence joins TRBV7-9 and TRBJ1-4; D is perhaps TRBD1 (5 bases). The CDR3 loop is CASSPSGGEKLFF. The CDR3 DNA sequence: TGTGCCAGCAGCCCATCTGGGGGGGAAAAACTGTTTTTT.